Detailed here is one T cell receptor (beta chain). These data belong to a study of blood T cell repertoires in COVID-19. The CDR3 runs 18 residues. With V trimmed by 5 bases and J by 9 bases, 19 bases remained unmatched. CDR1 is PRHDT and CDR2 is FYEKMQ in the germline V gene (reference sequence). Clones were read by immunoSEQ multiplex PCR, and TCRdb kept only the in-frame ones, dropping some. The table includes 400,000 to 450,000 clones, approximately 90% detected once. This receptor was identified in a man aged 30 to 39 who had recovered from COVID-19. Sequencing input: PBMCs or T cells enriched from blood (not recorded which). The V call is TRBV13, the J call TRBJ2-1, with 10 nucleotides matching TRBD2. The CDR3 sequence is CASSLLSSAGGPLGEQFF. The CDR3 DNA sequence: TGTGCCAGCAGCCTACTCAGTTCAGCGGGAGGGCCTTTGGGTGAGCAGTTCTTC.